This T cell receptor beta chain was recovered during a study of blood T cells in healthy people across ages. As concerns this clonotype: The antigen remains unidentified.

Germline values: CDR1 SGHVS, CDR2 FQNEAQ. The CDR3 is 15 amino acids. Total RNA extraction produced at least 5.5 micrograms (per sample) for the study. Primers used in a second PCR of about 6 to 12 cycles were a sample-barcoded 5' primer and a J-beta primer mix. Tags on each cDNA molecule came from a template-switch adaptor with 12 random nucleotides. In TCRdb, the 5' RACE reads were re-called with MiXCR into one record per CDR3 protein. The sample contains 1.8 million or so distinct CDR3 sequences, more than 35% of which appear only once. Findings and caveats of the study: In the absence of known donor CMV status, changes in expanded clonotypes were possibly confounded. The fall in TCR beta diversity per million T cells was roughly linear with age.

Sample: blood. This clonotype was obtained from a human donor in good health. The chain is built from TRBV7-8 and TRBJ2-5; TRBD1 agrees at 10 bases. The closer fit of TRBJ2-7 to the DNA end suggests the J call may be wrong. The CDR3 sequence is CASSPGDRGVGEQYF. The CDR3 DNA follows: TGTGCCAGCAGCCCAGGGGACAGGGGAGTCGGCGAGCAGTACTTC.